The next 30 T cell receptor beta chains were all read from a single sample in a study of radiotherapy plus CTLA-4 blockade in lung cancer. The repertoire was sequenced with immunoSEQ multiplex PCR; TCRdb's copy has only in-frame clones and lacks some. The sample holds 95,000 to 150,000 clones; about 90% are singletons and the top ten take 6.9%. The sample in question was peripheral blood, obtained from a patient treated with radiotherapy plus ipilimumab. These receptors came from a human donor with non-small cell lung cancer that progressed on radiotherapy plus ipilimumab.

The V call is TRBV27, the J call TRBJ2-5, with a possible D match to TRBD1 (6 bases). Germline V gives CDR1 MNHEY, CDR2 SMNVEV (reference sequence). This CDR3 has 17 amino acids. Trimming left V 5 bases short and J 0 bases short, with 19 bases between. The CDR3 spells CASSPLRTDLYQETQYF. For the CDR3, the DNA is TGTGCCAGCAGTCCACTCCGGACAGACTTGTACCAAGAGACCCAGTACTTC.

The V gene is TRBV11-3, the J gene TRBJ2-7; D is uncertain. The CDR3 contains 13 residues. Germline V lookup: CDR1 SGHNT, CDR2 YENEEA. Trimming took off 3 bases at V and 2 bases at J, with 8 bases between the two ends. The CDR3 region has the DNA TGTGCCAGCAGCTTTATTGGGACCTACGAGCAGTACTTC. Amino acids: CASSFIGTYEQYF.

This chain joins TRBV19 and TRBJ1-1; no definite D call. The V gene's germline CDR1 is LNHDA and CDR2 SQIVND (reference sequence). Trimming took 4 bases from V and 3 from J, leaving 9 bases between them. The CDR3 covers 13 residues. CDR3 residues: CASSRTVDTEAFF. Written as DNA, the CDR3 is TGTGCCAGTAGTAGGACGGTTGACACTGAAGCTTTCTTT. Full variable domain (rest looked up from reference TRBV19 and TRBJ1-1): DGGITQSPKYLFRKEGQNVTLSCEQNLNHDAMYWYRQDPGQGLRLIYYSQIVNDFQKGDIAEGYSVSREKKESFPLTVTSAQKNPTAFYLCASSRTVDTEAFFGQGTRLTVV.

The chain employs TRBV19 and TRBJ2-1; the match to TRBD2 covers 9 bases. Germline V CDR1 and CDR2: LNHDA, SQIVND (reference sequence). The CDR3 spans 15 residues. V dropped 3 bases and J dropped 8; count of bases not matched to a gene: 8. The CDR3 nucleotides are TGTGCCAGTAGTATGGGGCTAGCGGGATCTGATGAGCAGTTCTTC. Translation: CASSMGLAGSDEQFF.

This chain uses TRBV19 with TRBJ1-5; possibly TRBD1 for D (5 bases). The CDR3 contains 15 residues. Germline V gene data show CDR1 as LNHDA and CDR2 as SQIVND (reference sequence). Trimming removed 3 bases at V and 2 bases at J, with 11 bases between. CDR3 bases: TGTGCCAGTAGTATTGGGGCGCGTGGCAATCAGCCCCAGCATTTT. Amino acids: CASSIGARGNQPQHF.

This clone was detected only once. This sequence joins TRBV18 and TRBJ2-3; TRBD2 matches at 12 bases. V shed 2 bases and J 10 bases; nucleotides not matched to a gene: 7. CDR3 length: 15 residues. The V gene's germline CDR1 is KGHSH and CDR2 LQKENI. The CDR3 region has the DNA TGTGCCAGCTCACCAGTTTGGACTAGCGGGATAGCGCAGTATTTT. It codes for CASSPVWTSGIAQYF. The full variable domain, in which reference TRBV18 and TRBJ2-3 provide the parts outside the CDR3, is NAGVMQNPRHLVRRRGQEARLRCSPMKGHSHVYWYRQLPEEGLKFMVYLQKENIIDESGMPKERFSAEFPKEGPSILRIQQVVRGDSAAYFCASSPVWTSGIAQYFGPGTRLTVL.

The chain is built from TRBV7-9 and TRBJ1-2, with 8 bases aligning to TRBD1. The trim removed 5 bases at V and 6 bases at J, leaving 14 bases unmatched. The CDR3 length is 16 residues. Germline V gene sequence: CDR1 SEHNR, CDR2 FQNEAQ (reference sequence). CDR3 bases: TGTGCCAGCAGCCCTGCTATCGGACAGGGAATGGATGGCTACACCTTC. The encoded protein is CASSPAIGQGMDGYTF.

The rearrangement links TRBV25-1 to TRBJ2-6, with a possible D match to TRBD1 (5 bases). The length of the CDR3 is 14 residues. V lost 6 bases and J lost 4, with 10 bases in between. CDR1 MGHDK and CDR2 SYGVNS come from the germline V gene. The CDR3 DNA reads TGTGCCAGCAGCCTTAAGGGGGGGGCCAACGTCCTGACTTTC. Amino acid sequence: CASSLKGGANVLTF.

The CDR3 nucleotides are TGCGCCAGCCACGGGGATACTGAAGCTTTCTTT. It specifies CASHGDTEAFF. The J gene is TRBJ1-1, the V gene TRBV10-2, with unresolved D. CDR1 is WSHSY, CDR2 SAAADI, per germline. The CDR3 extends over 11 amino acids. Trimming took off 8 bases at V and 5 bases at J, with 9 bases between the two ends.

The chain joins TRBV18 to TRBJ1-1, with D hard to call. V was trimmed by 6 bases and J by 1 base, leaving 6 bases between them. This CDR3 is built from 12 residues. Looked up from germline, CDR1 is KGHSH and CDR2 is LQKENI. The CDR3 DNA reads TGTGCCAGCTCCGGATGGAACACTGAAGCTTTCTTT. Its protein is CASSGWNTEAFF.

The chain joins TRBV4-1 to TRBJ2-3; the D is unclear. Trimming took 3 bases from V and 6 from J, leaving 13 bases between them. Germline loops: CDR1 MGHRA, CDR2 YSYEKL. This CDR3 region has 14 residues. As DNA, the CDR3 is TGCGCCAGCAGCCACCCCGCCTGGGCGGATACGCAGTATTTT. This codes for CASSHPAWADTQYF.

The CDR3 region is CSVVYGRAGELFF. The CDR3, as DNA: TGCAGCGTTGTTTACGGGCGGGCCGGGGAGCTGTTTTTT. The V and J genes are TRBV29-1 and TRBJ2-2; a possible D gene is TRBD2 (5 bases). With 4 bases removed from V and 6 bases from J, the gap between germline ends came to 12 bases. The germline gives CDR1 SQVTM, CDR2 ANQGSEA. The length of the CDR3 is 13 residues.

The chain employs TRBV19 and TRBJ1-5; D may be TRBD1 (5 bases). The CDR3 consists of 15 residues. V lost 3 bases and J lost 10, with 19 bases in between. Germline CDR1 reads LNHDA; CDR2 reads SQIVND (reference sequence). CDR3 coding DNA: TGTGCCAGTAGTATTTCGTCGGGGGACGCTGGCCCCCAGCATTTT. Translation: CASSISSGDAGPQHF. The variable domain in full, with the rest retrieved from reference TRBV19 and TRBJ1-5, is DGGITQSPKYLFRKEGQNVTLSCEQNLNHDAMYWYRQDPGQGLRLIYYSQIVNDFQKGDIAEGYSVSREKKESFPLTVTSAQKNPTAFYLCASSISSGDAGPQHFGDGTRLSIL.

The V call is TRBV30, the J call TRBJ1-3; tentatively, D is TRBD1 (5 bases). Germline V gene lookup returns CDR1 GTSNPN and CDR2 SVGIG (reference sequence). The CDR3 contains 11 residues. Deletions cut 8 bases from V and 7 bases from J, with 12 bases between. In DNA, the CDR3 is TGTGCCCGCCTCTGGGGGAACACCATATATTTT. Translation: CARLWGNTIYF.

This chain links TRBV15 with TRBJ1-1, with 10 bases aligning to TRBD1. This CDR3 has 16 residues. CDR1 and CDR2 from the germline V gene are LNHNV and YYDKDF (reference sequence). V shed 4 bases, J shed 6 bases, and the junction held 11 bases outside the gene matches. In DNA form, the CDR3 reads TGTGCCACCAGCAAGCGACCGGGACAGGGGATTCCTGAAGCTTTCTTT. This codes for CATSKRPGQGIPEAFF.

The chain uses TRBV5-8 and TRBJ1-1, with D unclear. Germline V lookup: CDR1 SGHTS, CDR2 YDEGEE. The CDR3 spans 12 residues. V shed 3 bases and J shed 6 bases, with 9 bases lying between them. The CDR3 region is CASSSESAEAFF. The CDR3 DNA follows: TGTGCCAGCAGCTCGGAAAGTGCTGAAGCTTTCTTT.

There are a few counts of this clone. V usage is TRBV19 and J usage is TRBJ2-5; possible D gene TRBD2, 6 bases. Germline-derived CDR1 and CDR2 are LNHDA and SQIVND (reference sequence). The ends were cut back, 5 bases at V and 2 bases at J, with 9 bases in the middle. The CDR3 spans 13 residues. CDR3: CASSWRDQETQYF. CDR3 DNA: TGTGCCAGTAGTTGGCGGGATCAAGAGACCCAGTACTTC.

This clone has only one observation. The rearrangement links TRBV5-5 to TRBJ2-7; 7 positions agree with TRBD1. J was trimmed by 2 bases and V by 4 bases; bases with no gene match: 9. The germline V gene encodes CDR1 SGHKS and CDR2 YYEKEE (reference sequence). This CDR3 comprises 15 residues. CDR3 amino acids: CASSHLGQSTYEQYF. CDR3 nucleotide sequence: TGTGCCAGCAGCCATTTGGGACAGTCGACCTACGAGCAGTACTTC.

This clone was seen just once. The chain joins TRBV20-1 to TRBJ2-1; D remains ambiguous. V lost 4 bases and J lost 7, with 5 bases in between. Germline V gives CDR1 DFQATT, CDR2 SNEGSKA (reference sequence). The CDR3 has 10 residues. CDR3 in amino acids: CSAKENEQFF. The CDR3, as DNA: TGCAGTGCTAAGGAGAATGAGCAGTTCTTC.

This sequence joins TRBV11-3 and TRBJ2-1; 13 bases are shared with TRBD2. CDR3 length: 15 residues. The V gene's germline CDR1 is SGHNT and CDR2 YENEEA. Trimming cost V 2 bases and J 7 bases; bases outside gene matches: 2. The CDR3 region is CASSLTSGRVNEQFF. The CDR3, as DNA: TGTGCCAGCAGCTTAACTAGCGGGAGGGTGAATGAGCAGTTCTTC.

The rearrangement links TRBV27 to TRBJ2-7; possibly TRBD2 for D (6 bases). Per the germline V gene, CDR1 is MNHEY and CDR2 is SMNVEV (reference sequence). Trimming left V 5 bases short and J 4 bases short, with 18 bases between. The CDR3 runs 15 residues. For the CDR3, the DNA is TGTGCCAGCAGTACCCGACTAGATCGGGCTTACGAGCAGTACTTC. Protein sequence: CASSTRLDRAYEQYF.

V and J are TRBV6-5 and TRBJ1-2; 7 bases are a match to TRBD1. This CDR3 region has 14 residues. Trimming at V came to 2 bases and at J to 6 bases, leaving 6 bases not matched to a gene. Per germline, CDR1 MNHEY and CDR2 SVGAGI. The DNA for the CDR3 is TGTGCCAGCAGTTACGCGACAGGGTTTAATGGCTACACCTTC. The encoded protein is CASSYATGFNGYTF.

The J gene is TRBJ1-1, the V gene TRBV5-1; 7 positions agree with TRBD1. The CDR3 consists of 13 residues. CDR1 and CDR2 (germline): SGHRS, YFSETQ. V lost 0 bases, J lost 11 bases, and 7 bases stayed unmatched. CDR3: CASSLDRQGEAFF. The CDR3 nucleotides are TGCGCCAGCAGCTTGGACCGACAGGGTGAGGCTTTCTTT.

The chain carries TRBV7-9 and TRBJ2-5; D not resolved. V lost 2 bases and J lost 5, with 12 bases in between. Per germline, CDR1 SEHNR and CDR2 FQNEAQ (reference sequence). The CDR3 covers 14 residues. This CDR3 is CASSLTDLAETQYF. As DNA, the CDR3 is TGTGCCAGCAGCTTAACGGATTTGGCGGAGACCCAGTACTTC.

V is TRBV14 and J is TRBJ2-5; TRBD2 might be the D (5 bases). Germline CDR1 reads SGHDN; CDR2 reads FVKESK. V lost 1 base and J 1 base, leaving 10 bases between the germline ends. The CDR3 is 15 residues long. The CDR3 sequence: CASSQGAEVQETQYF. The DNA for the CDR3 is TGTGCCAGCAGCCAAGGAGCGGAGGTCCAAGAGACCCAGTACTTC. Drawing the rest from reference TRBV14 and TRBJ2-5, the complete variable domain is EAGVTQFPSHSVIEKGQTVTLRCDPISGHDNLYWYRRVMGKEIKFLLHFVKESKQDESGMPNNRFLAERTGGTYSTLKVQPAELEDSGVYFCASSQGAEVQETQYFGPGTRLLVL.

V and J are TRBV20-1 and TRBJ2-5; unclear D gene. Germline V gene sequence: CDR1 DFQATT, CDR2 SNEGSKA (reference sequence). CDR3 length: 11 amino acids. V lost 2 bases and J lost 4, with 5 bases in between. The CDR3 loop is CSARIGETQYF. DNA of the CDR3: TGCAGTGCTAGAATTGGAGAGACCCAGTACTTC.

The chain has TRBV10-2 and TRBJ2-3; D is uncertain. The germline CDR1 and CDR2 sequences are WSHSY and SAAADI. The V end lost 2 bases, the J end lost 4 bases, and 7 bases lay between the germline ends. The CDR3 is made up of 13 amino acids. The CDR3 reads CASSEGKADTQYF. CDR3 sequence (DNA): TGCGCCAGCAGTGAGGGGAAGGCAGATACGCAGTATTTT.

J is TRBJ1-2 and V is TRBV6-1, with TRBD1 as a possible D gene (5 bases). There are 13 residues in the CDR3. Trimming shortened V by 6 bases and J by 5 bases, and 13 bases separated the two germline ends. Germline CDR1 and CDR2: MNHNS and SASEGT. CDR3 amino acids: CASRDWGVYGYTF. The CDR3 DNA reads TGTGCCAGCAGAGACTGGGGGGTTTATGGCTACACCTTC.

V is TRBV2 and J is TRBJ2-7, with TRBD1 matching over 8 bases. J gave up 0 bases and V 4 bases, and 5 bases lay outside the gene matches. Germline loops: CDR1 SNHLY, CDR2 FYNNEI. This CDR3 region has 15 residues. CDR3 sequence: CASSVGRGLSYEQYF. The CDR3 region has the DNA TGTGCCAGCAGTGTGGGCAGGGGGCTCTCCTACGAGCAGTACTTC.

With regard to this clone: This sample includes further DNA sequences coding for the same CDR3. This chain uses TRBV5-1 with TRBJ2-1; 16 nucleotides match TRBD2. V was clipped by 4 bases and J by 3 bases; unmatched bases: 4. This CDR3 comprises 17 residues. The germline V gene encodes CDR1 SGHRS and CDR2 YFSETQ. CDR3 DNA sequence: TGCGCCAGCAGCCTGGGACTAGCGGGAGGGAACTACAATGAGCAGTTCTTC. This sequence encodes CASSLGLAGGNYNEQFF.